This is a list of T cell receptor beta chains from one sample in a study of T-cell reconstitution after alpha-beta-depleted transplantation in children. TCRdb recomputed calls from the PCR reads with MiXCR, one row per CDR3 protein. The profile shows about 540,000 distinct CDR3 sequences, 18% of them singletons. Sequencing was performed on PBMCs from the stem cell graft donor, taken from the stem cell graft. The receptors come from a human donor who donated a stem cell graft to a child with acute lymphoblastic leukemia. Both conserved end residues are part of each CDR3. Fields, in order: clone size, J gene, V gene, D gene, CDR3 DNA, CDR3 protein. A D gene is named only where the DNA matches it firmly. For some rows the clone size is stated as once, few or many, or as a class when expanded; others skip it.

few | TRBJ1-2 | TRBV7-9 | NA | TGTGCCAGCAGGACCGGGACTTCCCATGATGGCTACACCTTC | CASRTGTSHDGYTF
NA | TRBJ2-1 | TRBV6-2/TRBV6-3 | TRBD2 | TGTGCCAGCATTCGGATAGCGGGAAGCAATGAGCAGTTCTTC | CASIRIAGSNEQFF
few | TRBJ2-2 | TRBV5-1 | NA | TGCGCCAGCAGCTTGGAAGGGGGAAACACCGGGGAGCTGTTTTTT | CASSLEGGNTGELFF
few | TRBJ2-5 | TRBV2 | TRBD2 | TGTGCCAGCAGTGAGACTAGCGCCCGGAAGACCCAGTACTTC | CASSETSARKTQYF
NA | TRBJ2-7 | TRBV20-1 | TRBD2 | TGCAGTGCTGGGATAGCGGGAGGTTTCTACGAGCAGTACTTC | CSAGIAGGFYEQYF
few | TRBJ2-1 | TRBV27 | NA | TGTGCCAGCAGTCCCCCTCAAGGGGGGAGCTCCTACAATGAGCAGTTCTTC | CASSPPQGGSSYNEQFF
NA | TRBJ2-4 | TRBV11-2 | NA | TGTGCCAGCAGCTTATCCTCGGGACTTCTCAACATTCAGTACTTC | CASSLSSGLLNIQYF
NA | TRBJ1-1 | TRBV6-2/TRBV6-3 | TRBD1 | TGTGCCAGCAGCTATACAGGGGGCGCCGCGACTGAAGCTTTCTTT | CASSYTGGAATEAFF
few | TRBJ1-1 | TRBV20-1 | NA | TGCAGTGCTAGAGGTTTGGCAGTTGAAGCTTTCTTT | CSARGLAVEAFF
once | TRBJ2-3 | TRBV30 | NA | TGTGCCTGGAGTCTGGTAGCGGCCAGCACAGATACGCAGTATTTT | CAWSLVAASTDTQYF
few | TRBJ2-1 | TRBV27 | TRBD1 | TGTGCCAGCAGTCGACGGACAGGGGCCTTTTCCTACAATGAGCAGTTCTTC | CASSRRTGAFSYNEQFF
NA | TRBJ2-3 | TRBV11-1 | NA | TGTGCCAGCAGCTTACCGCGATCACCCCTGTTTTCCCTAACTTCGACAGATACGCAGTATTTT | CASSLPRSPLFSLTSTDTQYF
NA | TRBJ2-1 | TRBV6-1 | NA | TGTGCCAGCAGTGAAACTTTCGGCGTGGGAGATGAGCAGTTCTTC | CASSETFGVGDEQFF
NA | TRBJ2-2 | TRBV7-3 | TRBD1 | TGTGCCAGCAGCTTGACAGGGGCCCCAACCGGGGAGCTGTTTTTT | CASSLTGAPTGELFF
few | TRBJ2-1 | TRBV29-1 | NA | TGCAGCGGACAGACCTACAATGAGCAGTTCTTC | CSGQTYNEQFF
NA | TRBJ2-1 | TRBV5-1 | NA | TGCGCCAGCAGCTTGGAGTCCGGGGAGCAGTTCTTC | CASSLESGEQFF
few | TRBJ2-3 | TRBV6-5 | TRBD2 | TGTGCCAGCAGTTACGGAGTAGCGGGAGATACGCAGTATTTT | CASSYGVAGDTQYF
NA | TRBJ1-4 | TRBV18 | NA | TGTGCCAGCTCATCTACCTCCGGGGCTAATGAAAAACTGTTTTTT | CASSSTSGANEKLFF
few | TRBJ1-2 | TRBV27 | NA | TGTGCCAGCAGTGGGCCAGGGAACTATGGCTACACCTTC | CASSGPGNYGYTF
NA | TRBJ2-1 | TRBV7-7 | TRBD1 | TGTGCCAGCAGCTTGGACAGGAACAATGAGCAGTTCTTC | CASSLDRNNEQFF
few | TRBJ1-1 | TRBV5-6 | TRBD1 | TGTGCCAGCAGCGGGACAGACAGTGAAGCTTTCTTT | CASSGTDSEAFF
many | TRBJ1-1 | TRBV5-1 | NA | TGCGCCAGCAGCTTCCCTCTAGCGAACACTGAAGCTTTCTTT | CASSFPLANTEAFF
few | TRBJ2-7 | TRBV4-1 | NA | TGCGCCAGCAGCCAAGGACGGAACTACGAGCAGTACTTC | CASSQGRNYEQYF
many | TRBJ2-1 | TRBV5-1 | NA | TGCGCCAGCAGCGGCGGGGCTCTCTACAATGAGCAGTTCTTC | CASSGGALYNEQFF